The 9 T cell receptor beta chains below all came from one sample that was sequenced in a study of CD8+ T cells in alopecia areata. TCR sequencing used cDNA made by reverse transcription of extracted RNA. The assay was immunoSEQ multiplex PCR, and TCRdb's table has in-frame clones only and misses some. This sample carries some 120,000 clones, none of them present only once. Input material: lesional skin. These receptors came from a C3H/HeJ mouse with alopecia areata. MHC haplotype here: H2-k.

In this sample, this clone turned up a few times. Genes here carry mouse names. Sequencing ends 4 residues short of the CDR3 end; the germline J gene provides the rest. The chain combines TRBV13-3 with TRBJ2-1; a weak D match, TRBD1 (7 bases). Germline assignment: CDR1 NNHDY and CDR2 SYVADS. The V end was cut by 5 bases, the J end by 3 bases, with 15 bases between. The CDR3 consists of 15 residues. CDR3 DNA (partial): TGTGCCAGCAGGGAGGGGGCAGGGAGCTATGCT. Translation gives CASREGAGSYA. The CDR3 in its entirety is CASREGAGSYAEQFF.

This clone was picked up a small number of times. Gene names and germline refer to mouse. Read coverage stops 4 residues before the CDR3 terminus; the germline J gene supplies the remainder. The chain has TRBV13-3 and TRBJ2-7; 8 bases align to TRBD2. The CDR3 contains 13 residues. Germline V gives CDR1 NNHDY, CDR2 SYVADS. The CDR3 bases that were read are TGTGCCAGCAGTAGGGGGGGCGCGTAT. As protein: CASSRGGAY. The complete CDR3 protein is CASSRGGAYEQYF.

This clone was counted a few times. At residue 11, the TCRdb amino acid sequence and the translated nucleotide sequence differ, so the protein here is the DNA translation. Germline and genes: mouse. The read ends 3 residues shy of where the CDR3 ends; the end is completed using the germline J gene. The chain joins TRBV19 to TRBJ1-6; 7 bases agree with TRBD1. TRBJ1-6 is placed among ORFs of uncertain function. Germline CDR1 reads FNHDT; CDR2 reads SITEND (reference sequence). CDR3 length: 14 amino acids. V trimming: 7 bases; J trimming: 4 bases; junction bases outside the gene matches: 5. CDR3 DNA, as far as it was read: TGTGCCAGCGGGACGGGACAGTATAATTCGCCC. Translating it yields CASGTGQYNSP. In full, the CDR3 is CASGTGQYNSPLYF.

Details on this clone: The genes and germline here are from mouse. The read ends 4 residues early relative to the CDR3; the germline J gene fills the gap. This chain links TRBV13-3 with TRBJ2-2, with D possibly TRBD1 on 6 matching bases. Germline-derived CDR1 and CDR2 are NNHDY and SYVADS. V lost 0 bases to trimming and J lost 2 bases, with 11 bases between them. The CDR3 runs 16 residues. The CDR3 sequence: CASSDALQGNTGQLYF. The sequenced part of the CDR3 DNA is TGTGCCAGCAGTGATGCCCTACAGGGTAACACCGGG. Full variable domain (remainder filled in from reference TRBV13-3 and TRBJ2-2): EAAVTQSPRSKVAVTGGKVTLSCHQTNNHDYMYWYRQDTGHGLRLIHYSYVADSTEKGDIPDGYKASRPSQENFSLILELASLSQTAVYFCASSDALQGNTGQLYFGEGSKLTVL.

In this sample, this clone turned up many times. The gene names here belong to mouse. The missing CDR3 end, 4 residues past where the read stops, is filled in from the germline J gene. This chain connects TRBV13-3 to TRBJ2-2; D gene ambiguous. This CDR3 is 15 amino acids long. The V gene lost 2 bases and the J gene lost 0 bases, with 8 bases spanning the gap. Germline CDR1 NNHDY, CDR2 SYVADS. The CDR3 sequence is CASSEAGANTGQLYF. The CDR3 DNA, read in part, is TGTGCCAGCAGTGAGGCAGGAGCAAACACCGGG.

About this clone: Gene names follow the mouse nomenclature. The missing CDR3 end, 4 residues past where the read stops, is filled in from the germline J gene. The chain recombines TRBV12-1 with TRBJ1-2; the D gene is possibly TRBD1 (5 bases). The germline CDR1 and CDR2 sequences are SGHSN and HYEKVE. The V and J ends lost 0 bases and 0 bases respectively, with 13 bases between them. The CDR3 covers 16 residues. The covered CDR3 bases are TGTGCCAGCTCTCTCTTGGGGGGGAATGCAAACTCC. Protein: CASSLLGGNANS. The whole CDR3 sequence is CASSLLGGNANSDYTF.

A remark on this clone: Gene and germline names: mouse. Sequencing ends 4 residues short of the CDR3 end; the germline J gene provides the rest. The chain uses TRBV13-3 and TRBJ2-7; D uncertain. V shed 2 bases and J shed 3 bases, with 9 bases lying between them. This CDR3 region has 13 residues. Germline V gene sequence: CDR1 NNHDY, CDR2 SYVADS. CDR3 DNA, as far as it was read: TGTGCCAGCAGTGACGTGACAAACTAT. Protein sequence: CASSDVTNY. The entire CDR3 sequence reads CASSDVTNYEQYF.

This clone was counted between two and nine times. Genes here carry mouse names. The read halts 4 residues ahead of the CDR3 end, with the missing end drawn from the germline J gene. This chain joins TRBV17 and TRBJ2-1, with 8 bases aligning to TRBD1. The CDR3 is 16 amino acids. J was trimmed by 0 bases and V by 1 base; bases with no gene match: 2. In germline, CDR1 is MNHDT, CDR2 YYDKIL. The CDR3 is CASSRGTGYNYAEQFF. Incomplete CDR3 DNA: TGTGCTAGCAGTAGAGGGACAGGGTATAACTATGCT.

This clone has ten or more counts. Gene and germline names: mouse. Read data end 4 residues before the CDR3 end; the end is taken from the germline J gene. J is TRBJ2-7 and V is TRBV1; 10 bases align to TRBD1. Germline assignment: CDR1 NSQYPW and CDR2 LRSPGD (reference sequence). The CDR3 consists of 15 residues. V shed 0 bases, J shed 3 bases, and the junction held 2 bases outside the gene matches. CDR3 residues: CTCSAERTGGYEQYF. The covered CDR3 bases are TGCACCTGCAGTGCAGAGAGGACAGGGGGCTAT.